This entry is about one T cell receptor beta chain. The treatment: some 20 received Ad26.COV2.S at low or high dose, single or two shots; about five received placebo; per-sample allocation not given. Sampling was performed 63 days after the first vaccine or placebo injection. This vaccine is an Ad26 vector that expresses the Wuhan-strain SARS-CoV-2 spike. This sample stems from a study of Ad26.COV2.S vaccination and SARS-CoV-2 variants. The method was immunoSEQ multiplex PCR; TCRdb's version includes in-frame clones alone and lacks a portion of them. The sample shows approximately 480,000 clones, around 90% of them seen only once. The TCR comes from a person between 18 and 65 years old who received the Ad26.COV2.S COVID-19 vaccine or a placebo. Sequences were derived from peripheral blood, sampled in a trial of Ad26.COV2.S vaccine versus placebo.

The CDR3 protein is CASSAGGLAYEQYF. In DNA form, the CDR3 reads TGTGCCAGCAGCGCAGGGGGTCTCGCCTACGAGCAGTACTTC. The rearrangement links TRBV9 to TRBJ2-7; 7 bases agree with TRBD1. This CDR3 is built from 14 residues. The V and J ends lost 3 bases and 2 bases, in that order; junction bases with no gene match: 5. Germline V gene data show CDR1 as SGDLS and CDR2 as YYNGEE. The full variable domain, in which reference TRBV9 and TRBJ2-7 provide the parts outside the CDR3, is DSGVTQTPKHLITATGQRVTLRCSPRSGDLSVYWYQQSLDQGLQFLIQYYNGEERAKGNILERFSAQQFPDLHSELNLSSLELGDSALYFCASSAGGLAYEQYFGPGTRLTVT.